This T cell receptor beta chain derives from a study of shared clonotypes between healthy human individuals. Profiling relied on immunoSEQ multiplex PCR, and the TCRdb table lists in-frame clones only, not all of them. The sample lists about 2 million clones, approximately 95% occurring once. Only a few counts were recorded for this clone. The junction does not match germline at one end; this may be a read error. Naive CD8 cells comprised CD45RO-negative, CCR7-positively selected cells, excluding terminally differentiated effector memory CD45RA+ cells. The sample taken for sequencing was naive CD8+ T cells sorted from blood. The TCR was taken from a man younger than 35 in good health.

The CDR3 sequence is CALDLGAF. CDR3 coding DNA: TGTGCCCTAGATTTGGGGGCCTTC. The chain couples TRBV7-9 to TRBJ1-2; TRBD1 might be the D (5 bases). Germline CDR1 is SEHNR and CDR2 is FQNEAQ (reference sequence). This CDR3 region has 8 residues. The variable domain in full, with the rest retrieved from reference TRBV7-9 and TRBJ1-2, is DTGVSQNPRHKITKRGQNVTFRCDPISEHNRLYWYRQTLGQGPEFLTYFQNEAQLEKSRLLSDRFSAERPKGSFSTLEIQRTEQGDSAMYLCALDLGAFGSGTRLTVV.